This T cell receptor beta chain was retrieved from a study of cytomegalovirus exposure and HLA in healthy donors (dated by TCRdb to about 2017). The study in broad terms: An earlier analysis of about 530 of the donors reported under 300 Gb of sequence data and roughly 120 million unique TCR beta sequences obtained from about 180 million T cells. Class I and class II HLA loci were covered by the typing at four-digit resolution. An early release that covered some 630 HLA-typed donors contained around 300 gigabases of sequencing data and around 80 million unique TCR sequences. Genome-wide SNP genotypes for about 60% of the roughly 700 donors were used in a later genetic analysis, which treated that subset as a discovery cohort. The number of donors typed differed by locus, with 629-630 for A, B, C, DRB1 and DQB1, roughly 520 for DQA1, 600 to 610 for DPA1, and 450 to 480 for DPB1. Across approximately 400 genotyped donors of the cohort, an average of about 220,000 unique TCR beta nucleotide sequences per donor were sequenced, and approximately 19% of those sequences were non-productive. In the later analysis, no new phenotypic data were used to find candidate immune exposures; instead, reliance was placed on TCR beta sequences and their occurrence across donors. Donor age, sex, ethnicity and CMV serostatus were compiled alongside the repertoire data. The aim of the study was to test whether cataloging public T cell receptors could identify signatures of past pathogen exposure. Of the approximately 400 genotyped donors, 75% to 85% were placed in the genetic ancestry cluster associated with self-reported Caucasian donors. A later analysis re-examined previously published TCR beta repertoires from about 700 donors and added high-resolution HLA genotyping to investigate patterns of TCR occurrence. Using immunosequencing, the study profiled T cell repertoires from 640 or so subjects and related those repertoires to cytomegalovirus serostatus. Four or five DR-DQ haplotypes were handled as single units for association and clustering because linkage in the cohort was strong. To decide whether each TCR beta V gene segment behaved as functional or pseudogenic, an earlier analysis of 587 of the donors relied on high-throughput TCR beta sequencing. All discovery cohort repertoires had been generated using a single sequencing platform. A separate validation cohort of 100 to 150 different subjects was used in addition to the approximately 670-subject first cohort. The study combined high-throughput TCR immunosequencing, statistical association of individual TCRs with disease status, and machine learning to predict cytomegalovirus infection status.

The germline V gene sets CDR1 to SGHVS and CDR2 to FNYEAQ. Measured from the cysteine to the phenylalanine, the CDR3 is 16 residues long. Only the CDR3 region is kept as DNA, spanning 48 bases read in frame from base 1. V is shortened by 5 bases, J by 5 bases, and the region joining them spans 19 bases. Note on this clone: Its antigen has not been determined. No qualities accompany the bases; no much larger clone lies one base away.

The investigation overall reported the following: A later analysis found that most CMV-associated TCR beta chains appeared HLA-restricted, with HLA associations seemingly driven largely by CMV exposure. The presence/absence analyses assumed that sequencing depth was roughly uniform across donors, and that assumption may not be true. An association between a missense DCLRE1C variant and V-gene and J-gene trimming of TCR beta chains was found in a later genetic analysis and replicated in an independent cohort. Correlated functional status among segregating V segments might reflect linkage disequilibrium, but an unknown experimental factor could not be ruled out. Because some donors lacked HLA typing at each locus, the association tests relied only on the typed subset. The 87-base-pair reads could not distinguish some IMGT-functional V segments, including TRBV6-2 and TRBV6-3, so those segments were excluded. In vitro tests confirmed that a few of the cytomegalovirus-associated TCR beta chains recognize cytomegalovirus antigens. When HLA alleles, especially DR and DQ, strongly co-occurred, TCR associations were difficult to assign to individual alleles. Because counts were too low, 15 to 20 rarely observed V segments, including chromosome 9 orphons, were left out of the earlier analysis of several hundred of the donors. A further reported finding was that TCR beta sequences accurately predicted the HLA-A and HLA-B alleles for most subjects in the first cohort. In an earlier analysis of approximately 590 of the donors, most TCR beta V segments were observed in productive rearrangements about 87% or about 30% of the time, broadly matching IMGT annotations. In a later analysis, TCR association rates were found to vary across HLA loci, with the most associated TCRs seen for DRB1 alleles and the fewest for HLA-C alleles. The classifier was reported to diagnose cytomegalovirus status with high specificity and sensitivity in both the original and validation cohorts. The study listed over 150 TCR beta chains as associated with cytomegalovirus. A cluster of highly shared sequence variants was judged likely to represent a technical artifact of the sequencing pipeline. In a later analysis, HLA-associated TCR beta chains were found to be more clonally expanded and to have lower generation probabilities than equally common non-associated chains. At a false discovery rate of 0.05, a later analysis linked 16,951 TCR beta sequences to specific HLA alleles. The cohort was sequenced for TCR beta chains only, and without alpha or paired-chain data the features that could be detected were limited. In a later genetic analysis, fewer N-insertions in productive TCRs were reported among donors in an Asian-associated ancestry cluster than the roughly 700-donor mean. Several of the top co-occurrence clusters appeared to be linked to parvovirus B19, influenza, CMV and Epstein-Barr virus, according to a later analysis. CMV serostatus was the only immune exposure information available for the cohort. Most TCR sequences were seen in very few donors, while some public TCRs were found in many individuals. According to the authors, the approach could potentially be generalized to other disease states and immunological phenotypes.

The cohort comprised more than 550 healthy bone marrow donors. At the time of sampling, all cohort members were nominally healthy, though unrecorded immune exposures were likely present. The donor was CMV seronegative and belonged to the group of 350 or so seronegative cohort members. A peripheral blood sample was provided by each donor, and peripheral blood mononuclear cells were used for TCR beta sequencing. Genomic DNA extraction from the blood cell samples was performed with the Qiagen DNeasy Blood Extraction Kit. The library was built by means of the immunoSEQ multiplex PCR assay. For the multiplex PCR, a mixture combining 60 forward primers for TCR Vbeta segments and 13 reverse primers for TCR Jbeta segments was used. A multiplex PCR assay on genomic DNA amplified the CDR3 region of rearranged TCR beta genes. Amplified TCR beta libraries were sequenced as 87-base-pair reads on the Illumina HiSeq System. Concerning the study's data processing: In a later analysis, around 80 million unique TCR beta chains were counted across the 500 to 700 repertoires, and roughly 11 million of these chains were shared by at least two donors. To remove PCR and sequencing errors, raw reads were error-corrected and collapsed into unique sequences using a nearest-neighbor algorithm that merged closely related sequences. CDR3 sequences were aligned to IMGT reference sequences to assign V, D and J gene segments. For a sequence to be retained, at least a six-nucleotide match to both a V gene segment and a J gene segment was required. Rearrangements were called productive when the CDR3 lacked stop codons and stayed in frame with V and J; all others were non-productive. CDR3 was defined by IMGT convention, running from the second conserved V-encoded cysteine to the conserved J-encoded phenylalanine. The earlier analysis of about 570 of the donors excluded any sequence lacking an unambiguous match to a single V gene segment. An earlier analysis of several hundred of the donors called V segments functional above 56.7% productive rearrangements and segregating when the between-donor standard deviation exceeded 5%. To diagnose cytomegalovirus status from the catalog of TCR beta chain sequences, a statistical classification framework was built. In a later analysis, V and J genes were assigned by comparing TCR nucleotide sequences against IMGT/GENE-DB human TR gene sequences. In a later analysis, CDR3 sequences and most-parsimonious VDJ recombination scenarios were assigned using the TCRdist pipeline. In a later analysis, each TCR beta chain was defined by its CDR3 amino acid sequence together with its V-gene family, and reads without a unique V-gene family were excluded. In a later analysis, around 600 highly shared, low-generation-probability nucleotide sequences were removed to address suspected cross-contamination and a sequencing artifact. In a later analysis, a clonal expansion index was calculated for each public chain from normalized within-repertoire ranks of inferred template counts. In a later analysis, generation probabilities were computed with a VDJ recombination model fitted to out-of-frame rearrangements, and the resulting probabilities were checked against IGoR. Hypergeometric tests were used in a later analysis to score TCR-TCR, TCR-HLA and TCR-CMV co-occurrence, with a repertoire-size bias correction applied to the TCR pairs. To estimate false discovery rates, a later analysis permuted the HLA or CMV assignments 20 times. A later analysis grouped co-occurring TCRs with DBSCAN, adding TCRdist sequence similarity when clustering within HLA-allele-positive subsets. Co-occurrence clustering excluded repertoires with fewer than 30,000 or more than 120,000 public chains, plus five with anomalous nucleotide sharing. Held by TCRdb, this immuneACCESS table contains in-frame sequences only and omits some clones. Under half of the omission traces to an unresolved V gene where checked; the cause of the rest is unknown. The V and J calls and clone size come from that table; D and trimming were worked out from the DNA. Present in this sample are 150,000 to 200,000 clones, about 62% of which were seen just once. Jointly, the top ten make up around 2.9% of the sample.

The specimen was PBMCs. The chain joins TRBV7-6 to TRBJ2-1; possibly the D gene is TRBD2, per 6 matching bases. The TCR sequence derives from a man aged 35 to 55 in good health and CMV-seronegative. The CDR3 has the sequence CASSPYSGTTHNEQFF. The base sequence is TGTGCCAGCAGCCCCTATAGCGGAACCACCCACAATGAGCAGTTCTTC. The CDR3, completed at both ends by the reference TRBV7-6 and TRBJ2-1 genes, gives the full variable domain GAGVSQSPRYKVTKRGQDVALRCDPISGHVSLYWYRQALGQGPEFLTYFNYEAQQDKSGLPNDRFSAERPEGSISTLTIQRTEQRDSAMYRCASSPYSGTTHNEQFFGPGTRLTVL.